This T cell receptor (beta chain) was found in a study of T cells in Graves' hyperthyroidism and ophthalmopathy. Notes on the study in general: Most clonotypes expanded in thyroid above 0.001 were likewise present in blood.

Amplification of TCR beta CDR3 regions was performed using RNA transcripts as template. HTBI primers were the set used in a first-round RT-PCR of the TCR CDR3. TCRdb reanalysed the multiplex PCR reads using MiXCR and keeps one entry per CDR3 protein. The data contain 410,000 or so distinct CDR3 sequences, under 15% of them singletons. At least ten counts were recorded for this clonotype. What it binds is not known. Trimming stripped 4 bases from V and 8 bases from J, with 9 bases between. There are 12 residues in the CDR3. CDR1 and CDR2 (germline): SEHNR, FQNEAQ (reference sequence). Ophthalmopathy patients had Clinical Activity Score at least 3, NOSPECS grade at least 4, duration under 3 months. Thyroid ultrasound and orbital computed tomography, with clinical symptoms and serum thyroxine and TRAb, informed diagnoses.

The sequence came from a man aged 18-30 years with Graves' ophthalmopathy. Input material: blood. V gene TRBV7-9 combines with J gene TRBJ2-1; D ambiguous. The CDR3 is CASSWVEDEQFF. In nucleotides, the CDR3 is TGTGCCAGCAGCTGGGTTGAGGATGAGCAGTTCTTC.